Below are 18 T cell receptor beta chains sequenced from a single sample in a study of cytomegalovirus exposure and HLA in healthy donors. 60 Vbeta and 13 Jbeta primers were used in PCR. Assay used: immunoSEQ multiplex PCR; TCRdb lists only in-frame clones, some missing. The table has hundreds of thousands of clones, 70% seen once. The material sequenced was PBMCs. These TCRs come from a man aged 40-55 years in good health and CMV-seropositive.

The rearrangement links TRBV5-4 to TRBJ2-5; TRBD1 matches 7 bases. This CDR3 has 16 residues. Trimming cost V 0 bases and J 1 base; bases outside gene matches: 6. From germline, CDR1 is SGHNT and CDR2 YYREEE (reference sequence). This chain's CDR3 is CASSLEFRDSQETQYF. As DNA, the CDR3 is TGTGCCAGCAGCTTGGAGTTCCGGGACAGCCAAGAGACCCAGTACTTC.

This clone was found a few times. This chain links TRBV7-6 with TRBJ1-6; TRBD1 aligns across 7 bases. In germline, CDR1 is SGHVS, CDR2 FNYEAQ. CDR3 length equals 14 residues. Unmatched junction bases numbered 4, after V lost 1 base and J lost 10 bases. CDR3 nucleotides: TGTGCCAGCAGCTTAGAGGGGGCGCGATCACCCCTCCACTTT. Amino acids: CASSLEGARSPLHF.

This chain connects TRBV28 to TRBJ2-1; 7 nucleotides align to TRBD2. The CDR3 covers 12 residues. V trimming: 2 bases; J trimming: 10 bases; junction bases outside the gene matches: 2. Germline CDR1 MDHEN, CDR2 SYDVKM. This CDR3 is CASSLLAAEQFF. The CDR3 DNA is TGTGCCAGCAGTTTACTAGCGGCCGAGCAGTTCTTC. The whole variable domain, remainder taken from reference TRBV28 and TRBJ2-1, is DVKVTQSSRYLVKRTGEKVFLECVQDMDHENMFWYRQDPGLGLRLIYFSYDVKMKEKGDIPEGYSVSREKKERFSLILESASTNQTSMYLCASSLLAAEQFFGPGTRLTVL.

The genes are TRBV6-5 and TRBJ1-1; perhaps TRBD1 as D (6 bases). Germline V lookup: CDR1 MNHEY, CDR2 SVGAGI. CDR3 length equals 14 residues. The V end was cut by 2 bases, the J end by 7 bases, with 14 bases between. DNA of the CDR3: TGTGCCAGCAGTTACGGCGGGGGCCGCATTGAAGCTTTCTTT. Its translation is CASSYGGGRIEAFF.

The gene calls are TRBV18 and TRBJ1-2; 9 bases fit TRBD1. V was pared by 0 bases and J by 7 bases, with 6 bases of the junction left unmatched. There are 15 residues in the CDR3. Germline V gives CDR1 KGHSH, CDR2 LQKENI. CDR3 sequence: CASSPPGQGSGGYTF. The CDR3 DNA reads as TGTGCCAGCTCACCACCGGGACAGGGCTCGGGTGGCTACACCTTC.

This clone was observed a few times. The chain carries TRBV28 and TRBJ1-3, with 7 bases identical to TRBD1. The CDR3 loop spans 16 amino acids. Unmatched junction bases numbered 6, after V lost 3 bases and J lost 1 base. The V gene's germline CDR1 is MDHEN and CDR2 SYDVKM. The CDR3 nucleotides are TGTGCCAGCAGTTTCCCCCAGACAGGGTCTGGAAACACCATATATTTT. Its protein product is CASSFPQTGSGNTIYF.

This chain connects TRBV7-9 to TRBJ1-1; TRBD1 matches at 12 bases. The CDR3 is 18 residues long. Germline V gene sequence: CDR1 SEHNR, CDR2 FQNEAQ (reference sequence). V was clipped by 5 bases and J by 1 base; unmatched bases: 11. The CDR3 protein is CASSGPGQGALWNTEAFF. In nucleotides, the CDR3 is TGTGCCAGCAGCGGCCCGGGACAGGGGGCCTTGTGGAACACTGAAGCTTTCTTT.

This clone has a handful of counts. V usage is TRBV6-5 and J usage is TRBJ2-3, with D unclear. In germline, CDR1 is MNHEY, CDR2 SVGAGI. The V gene lost 0 bases and the J gene lost 6 bases, with 13 bases spanning the gap. The CDR3 covers 15 residues. In nucleotides, the CDR3 is TGTGCCAGCAGTTACTCCCCTTACCAAGCTGATACGCAGTATTTT. Translating it yields CASSYSPYQADTQYF.

The chain combines TRBV29-1 with TRBJ1-2; D perhaps matches TRBD1 (5 bases). Germline V gives CDR1 SQVTM, CDR2 ANQGSEA. This CDR3 has 12 amino acids. V was cut by 2 bases and J by 6 bases, with 10 bases left in between. The CDR3, as DNA: TGCAGCGTTGAAAGGGGTGGGCATGGCTACACCTTC. The encoded protein is CSVERGGHGYTF.

This clone was seen only a few times. Other nucleotide sequences from this sample produce the same CDR3. The V and J genes are TRBV7-2 and TRBJ1-1; no clear D gene. From germline, CDR1 is SGHTA and CDR2 FQGNSA. V was cut by 3 bases and J by 1 base, with 6 bases left in between. The CDR3 runs to 13 residues. The CDR3 reads CASSLAGNTEAFF. DNA of the CDR3: TGTGCCAGCAGCTTGGCAGGGAACACTGAAGCTTTCTTT. The whole variable domain, filled in from reference TRBV7-2 and TRBJ1-1, reads GAGVSQSPSNKVTEKGKDVELRCDPISGHTALYWYRQSLGQGLEFLIYFQGNSAPDKSGLPSDRFSAERTGGSVSTLTIQRTQQEDSAVYLCASSLAGNTEAFFGQGTRLTVV.

The rearrangement joins TRBV6-6 to TRBJ1-1; D call uncertain. The CDR3 covers 14 residues. Trimming took off 0 bases at V and 0 bases at J, with 5 bases between the two ends. Looked up from germline, CDR1 is MNHNY and CDR2 is SVGAGI (reference sequence). CDR3: CASSYSAVNTEAFF. The DNA of the CDR3 is TGTGCCAGCAGTTACTCCGCGGTGAACACTGAAGCTTTCTTT.

This clone was counted a few times. The chain combines TRBV10-3 with TRBJ2-7; 11 bases align to TRBD2. From germline, CDR1 is ENHRY and CDR2 SYGVKD. The CDR3 is 15 amino acids. The J segment lost 2 bases and the V segment lost 5 bases, leaving 5 bases of the junction unmatched. For the CDR3, the DNA is TGTGCCATCAGTCCTAGCGGGGGGACTCCCTACGAGCAGTACTTC. It codes for CAISPSGGTPYEQYF.

V is TRBV28 and J is TRBJ2-7; 8 nucleotides line up with TRBD1. The trim removed 5 bases at V and 6 bases at J, leaving 3 bases unmatched. This CDR3 comprises 12 residues. The germline V gene encodes CDR1 MDHEN and CDR2 SYDVKM. The CDR3 bases are TGTGCCAGCAGTGGGGGACAGGCCGAGCAGTACTTC. As protein: CASSGGQAEQYF. The entire variable domain, with the rest obtained from reference TRBV28 and TRBJ2-7, is as follows: DVKVTQSSRYLVKRTGEKVFLECVQDMDHENMFWYRQDPGLGLRLIYFSYDVKMKEKGDIPEGYSVSREKKERFSLILESASTNQTSMYLCASSGGQAEQYFGPGTRLTVT.

V is TRBV14 and J is TRBJ1-3; D unclear. Per the germline V gene, CDR1 is SGHDN and CDR2 is FVKESK. Trimming took 1 base from V and 4 from J, leaving 5 bases between them. The CDR3 contains 13 residues. CDR3 amino acids: CASSQVPGNTIYF. The CDR3 DNA follows: TGTGCCAGCAGCCAAGTTCCGGGAAACACCATATATTTT.

This clone occurred a few times. V is TRBV5-4 and J is TRBJ2-1; D remains unclear. Germline V gene sequence: CDR1 SGHNT, CDR2 YYREEE (reference sequence). This CDR3 spans 12 amino acids. V lost 3 bases to trimming and J lost 4 bases, with 5 bases between them. CDR3 sequence: CASSSQYNEQFF. CDR3 nucleotides: TGTGCCAGCAGCTCTCAGTACAATGAGCAGTTCTTC. Filled out from reference TRBV5-4 and TRBJ2-1, the complete variable domain reads ETGVTQSPTHLIKTRGQQVTLRCSSQSGHNTVSWYQQALGQGPQFIFQYYREEENGRGNFPPRFSGLQFPNYSSELNVNALELDDSALYLCASSSQYNEQFFGPGTRLTVL.

This chain joins TRBV10-2 and TRBJ1-6, with 7 bases that match TRBD1. The CDR3 is 14 residues long. Germline lookup yields CDR1 WSHSY and CDR2 SAAADI. The junction had 10 bases not matched to a gene; V was cut back by 10 bases and J by 7 bases. The CDR3 loop reads CATGGGGGNSPLHF. The CDR3 bases are TGCGCCACCGGGGGAGGAGGGGGCAATTCACCCCTCCACTTT.

The CDR3 loop is CASSFTGMGSPLHF. The CDR3 region has the DNA TGTGCCAGCAGTTTTACGGGGATGGGTTCACCCCTCCACTTT. The rearrangement links TRBV7-2 to TRBJ1-6, with D unresolved. The germline gives CDR1 SGHTA, CDR2 FQGNSA. The CDR3 has 14 amino acids. Trimming cost V 6 bases and J 9 bases, with 15 bases left between them.

This clone was counted a single time. The chain couples TRBV15 to TRBJ2-7; D call uncertain. The CDR3 extends over 15 amino acids. Germline lookup yields CDR1 LNHNV and CDR2 YYDKDF (reference sequence). Trimming took off 2 bases at V and 0 bases at J, with 11 bases between the two ends. This CDR3 reads CATSRPGRGSYEQYF. The CDR3 DNA sequence: TGTGCCACCAGCAGACCGGGTCGCGGCTCCTACGAGCAGTACTTC.